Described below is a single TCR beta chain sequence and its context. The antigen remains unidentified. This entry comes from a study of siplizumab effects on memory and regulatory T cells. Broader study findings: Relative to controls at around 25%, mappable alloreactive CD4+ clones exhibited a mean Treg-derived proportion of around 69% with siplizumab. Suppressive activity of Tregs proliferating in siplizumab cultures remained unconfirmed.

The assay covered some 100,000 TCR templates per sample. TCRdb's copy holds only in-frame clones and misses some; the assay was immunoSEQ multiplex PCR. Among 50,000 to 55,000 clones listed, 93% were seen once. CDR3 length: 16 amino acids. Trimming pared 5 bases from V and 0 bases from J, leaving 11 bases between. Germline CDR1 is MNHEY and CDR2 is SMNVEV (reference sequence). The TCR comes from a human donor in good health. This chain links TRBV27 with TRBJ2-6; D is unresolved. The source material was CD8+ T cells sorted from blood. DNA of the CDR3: TGTGCCAGCAGTCCTATTCCGCCCTCTGGGGCCAACGTCCTGACTTTC. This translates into CASSPIPPSGANVLTF.